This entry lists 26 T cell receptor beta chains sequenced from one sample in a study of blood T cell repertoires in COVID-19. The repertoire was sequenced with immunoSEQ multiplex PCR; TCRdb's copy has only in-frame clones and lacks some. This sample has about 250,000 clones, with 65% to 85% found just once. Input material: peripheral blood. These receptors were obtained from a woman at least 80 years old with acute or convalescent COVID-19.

The CDR3 region is CASSYSRQGQETQYF. The CDR3 region has the DNA TGTGCCAGCAGTTACTCACGACAGGGGCAGGAGACCCAGTACTTC. The genes are TRBV6-5 and TRBJ2-5, with TRBD1 matching 8 bases. Germline lookup yields CDR1 MNHEY and CDR2 SVGAGI. The CDR3 is 15 residues long. J was trimmed by 5 bases and V by 0 bases; bases with no gene match: 5.

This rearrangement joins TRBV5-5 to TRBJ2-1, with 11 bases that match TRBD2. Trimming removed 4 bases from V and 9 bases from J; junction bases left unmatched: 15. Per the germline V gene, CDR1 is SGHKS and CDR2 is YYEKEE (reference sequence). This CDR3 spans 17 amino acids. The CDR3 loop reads CASSPPKTSGRGREQFF. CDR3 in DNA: TGTGCCAGCAGCCCACCCAAAACTAGCGGGAGAGGCCGTGAGCAGTTCTTC.

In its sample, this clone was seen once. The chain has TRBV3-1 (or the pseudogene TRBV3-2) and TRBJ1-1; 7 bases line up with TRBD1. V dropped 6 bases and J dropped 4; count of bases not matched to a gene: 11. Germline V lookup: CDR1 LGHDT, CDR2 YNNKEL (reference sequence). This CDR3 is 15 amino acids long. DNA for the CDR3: TGTGCCAGCAGGACGGGACAGCGTCGTGGCACTGAAGCTTTCTTT. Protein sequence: CASRTGQRRGTEAFF.

CDR3 sequence: CASSPGGWGTDTQYF. The CDR3 nucleotides are TGTGCCAGCAGCCCGGGAGGTTGGGGCACAGATACGCAGTATTTT. The rearrangement joins TRBV11-1 to TRBJ2-3; TRBD2 matches at 7 bases. Trimming took 5 bases from V and 1 from J; bases not matched to a gene: 6. Germline CDR1 reads SGHAT; CDR2 reads FQDESV (reference sequence). The CDR3 extends over 15 amino acids.

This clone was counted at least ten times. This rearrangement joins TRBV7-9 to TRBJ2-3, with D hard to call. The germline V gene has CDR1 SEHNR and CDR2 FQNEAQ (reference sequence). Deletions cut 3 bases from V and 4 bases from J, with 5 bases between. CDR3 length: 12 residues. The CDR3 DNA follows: TGTGCCAGCAGCTTCTTTCCAGATACGCAGTATTTT. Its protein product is CASSFFPDTQYF.

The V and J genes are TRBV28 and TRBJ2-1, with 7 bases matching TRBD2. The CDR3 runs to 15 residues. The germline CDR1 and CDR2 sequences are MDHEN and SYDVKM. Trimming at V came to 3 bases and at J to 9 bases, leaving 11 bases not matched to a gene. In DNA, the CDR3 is TGTGCCAGCAGTTTGGTAAGCCTAGCGGCAGGTGAGCAGTTCTTC. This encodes CASSLVSLAAGEQFF.

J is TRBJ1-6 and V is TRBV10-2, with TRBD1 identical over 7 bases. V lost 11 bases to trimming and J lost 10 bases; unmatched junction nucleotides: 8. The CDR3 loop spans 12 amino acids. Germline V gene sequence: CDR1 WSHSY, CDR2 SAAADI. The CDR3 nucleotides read TGCGCCGCTCAGGGGGAAGACTCACCCCTCCACTTT. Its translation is CAAQGEDSPLHF.

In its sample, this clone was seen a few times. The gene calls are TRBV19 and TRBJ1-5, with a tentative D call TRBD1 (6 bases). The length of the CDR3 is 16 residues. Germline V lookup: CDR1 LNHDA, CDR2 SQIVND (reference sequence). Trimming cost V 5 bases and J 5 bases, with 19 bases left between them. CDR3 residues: CASSRFIGGLDQPQHF. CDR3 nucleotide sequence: TGTGCCAGTAGTCGCTTCATAGGGGGTCTGGATCAGCCCCAGCATTTT.

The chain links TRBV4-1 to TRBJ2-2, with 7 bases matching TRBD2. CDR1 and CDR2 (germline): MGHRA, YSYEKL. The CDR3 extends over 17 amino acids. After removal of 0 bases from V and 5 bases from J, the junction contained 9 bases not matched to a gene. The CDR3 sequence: CASSQEQRLAYTGELFF. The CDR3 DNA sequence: TGCGCCAGCAGCCAAGAACAGAGACTAGCATATACCGGGGAGCTGTTTTTT.

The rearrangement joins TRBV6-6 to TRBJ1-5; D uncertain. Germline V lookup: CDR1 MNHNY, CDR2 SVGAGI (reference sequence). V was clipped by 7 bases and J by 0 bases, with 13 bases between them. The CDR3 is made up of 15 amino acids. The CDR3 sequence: CASTPGLHSNQPQHF. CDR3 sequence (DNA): TGTGCCAGCACCCCCGGACTGCATAGCAATCAGCCCCAGCATTTT.

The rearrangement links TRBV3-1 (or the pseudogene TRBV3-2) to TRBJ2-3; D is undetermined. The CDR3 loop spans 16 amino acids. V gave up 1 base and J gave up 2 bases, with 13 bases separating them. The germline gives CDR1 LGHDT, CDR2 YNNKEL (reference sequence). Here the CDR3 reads CASSQAPRQVTDTQYF. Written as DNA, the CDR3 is TGTGCCAGCAGCCAAGCTCCGCGGCAAGTCACAGATACGCAGTATTTT.

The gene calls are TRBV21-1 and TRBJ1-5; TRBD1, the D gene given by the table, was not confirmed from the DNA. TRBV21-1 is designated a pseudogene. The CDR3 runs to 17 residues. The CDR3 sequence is CASSKRTGWDSNQPQHF. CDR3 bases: TGTGCCAGCAGCAAGAGGACAGGCTGGGATAGCAATCAGCCCCAGCATTTT.

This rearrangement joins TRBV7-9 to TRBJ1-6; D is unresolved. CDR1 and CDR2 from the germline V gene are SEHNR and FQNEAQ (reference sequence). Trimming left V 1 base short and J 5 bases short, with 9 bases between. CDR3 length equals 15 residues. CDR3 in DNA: TGTGCCAGCAGCTTAGTAAGCGGGGATAATTCACCCCTCCACTTT. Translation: CASSLVSGDNSPLHF. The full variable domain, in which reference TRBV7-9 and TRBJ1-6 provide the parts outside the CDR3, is DTGVSQNPRHKITKRGQNVTFRCDPISEHNRLYWYRQTLGQGPEFLTYFQNEAQLEKSRLLSDRFSAERPKGSFSTLEIQRTEQGDSAMYLCASSLVSGDNSPLHFGNGTRLTVT.

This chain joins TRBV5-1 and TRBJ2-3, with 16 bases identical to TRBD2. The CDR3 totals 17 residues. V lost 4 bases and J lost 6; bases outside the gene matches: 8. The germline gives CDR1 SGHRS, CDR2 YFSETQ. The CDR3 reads CASSEGLAGGAWDTQYF. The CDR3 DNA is TGCGCCAGCAGCGAGGGACTAGCGGGGGGGGCGTGGGATACGCAGTATTTT.

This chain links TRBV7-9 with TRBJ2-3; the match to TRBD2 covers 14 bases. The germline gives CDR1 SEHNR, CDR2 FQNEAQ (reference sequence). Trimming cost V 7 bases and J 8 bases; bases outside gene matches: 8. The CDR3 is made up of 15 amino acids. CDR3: CASIGTSGSVFTQYF. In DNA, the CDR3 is TGTGCCAGCATCGGGACTAGCGGGAGCGTTTTTACGCAGTATTTT. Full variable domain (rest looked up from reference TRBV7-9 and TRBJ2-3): DTGVSQNPRHKITKRGQNVTFRCDPISEHNRLYWYRQTLGQGPEFLTYFQNEAQLEKSRLLSDRFSAERPKGSFSTLEIQRTEQGDSAMYLCASIGTSGSVFTQYFGPGTRLTVL.

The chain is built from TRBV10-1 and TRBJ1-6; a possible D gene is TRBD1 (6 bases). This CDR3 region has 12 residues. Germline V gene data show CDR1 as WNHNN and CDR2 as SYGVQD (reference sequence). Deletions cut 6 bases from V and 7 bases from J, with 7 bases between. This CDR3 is CASRQGNSPLHF. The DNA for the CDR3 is TGCGCCAGCAGACAGGGAAATTCACCCCTCCACTTT.

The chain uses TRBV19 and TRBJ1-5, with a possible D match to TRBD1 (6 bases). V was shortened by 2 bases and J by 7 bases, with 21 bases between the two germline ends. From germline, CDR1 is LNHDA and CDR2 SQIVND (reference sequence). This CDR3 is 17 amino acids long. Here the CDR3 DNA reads TGTGCCAGTAGTATAAGGGCCGGACAGAAAGGAAGCCAGCCCCAGCATTTT. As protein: CASSIRAGQKGSQPQHF.

The CDR3 DNA reads TGTGCCAGCGGGGACAGGCCGGCCTACGAGCAGTACTTC. It encodes CASGDRPAYEQYF. The rearrangement joins TRBV6-5 to TRBJ2-7; 8 bases agree with TRBD1. CDR1 and CDR2 (germline): MNHEY, SVGAGI. The CDR3 consists of 13 residues. The J segment lost 2 bases and the V segment lost 8 bases, leaving 5 bases of the junction unmatched.

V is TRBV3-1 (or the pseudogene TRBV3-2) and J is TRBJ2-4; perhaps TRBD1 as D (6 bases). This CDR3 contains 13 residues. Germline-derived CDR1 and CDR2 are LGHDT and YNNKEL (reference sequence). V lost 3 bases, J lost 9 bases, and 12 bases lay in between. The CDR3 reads CASSQVSGVIQYF. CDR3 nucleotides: TGTGCCAGCAGCCAGGTTTCAGGGGTCATTCAGTACTTC.

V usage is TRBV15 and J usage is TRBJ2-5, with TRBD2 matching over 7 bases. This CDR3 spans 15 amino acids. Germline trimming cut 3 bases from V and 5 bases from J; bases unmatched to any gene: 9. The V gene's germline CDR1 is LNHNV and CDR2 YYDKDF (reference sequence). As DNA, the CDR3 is TGTGCCACCAGCAGCCTAAGCGGGGAGGGTGAGACCCAGTACTTC. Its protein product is CATSSLSGEGETQYF.

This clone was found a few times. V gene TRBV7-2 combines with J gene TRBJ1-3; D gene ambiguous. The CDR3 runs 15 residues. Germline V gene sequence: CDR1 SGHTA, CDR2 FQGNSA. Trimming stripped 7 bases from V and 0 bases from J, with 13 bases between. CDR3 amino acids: CASIPGSFSGNTIYF. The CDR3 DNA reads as TGTGCCAGCATTCCAGGATCCTTCTCTGGAAACACCATATATTTT.

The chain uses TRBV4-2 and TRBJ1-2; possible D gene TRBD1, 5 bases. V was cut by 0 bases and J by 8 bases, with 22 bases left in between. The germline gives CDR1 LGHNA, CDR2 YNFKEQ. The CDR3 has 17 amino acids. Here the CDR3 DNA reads TGTGCCAGCAGCCAAGATTCGGGGGGTGCGACTATTCGCGGCTACACCTTC. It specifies CASSQDSGGATIRGYTF.

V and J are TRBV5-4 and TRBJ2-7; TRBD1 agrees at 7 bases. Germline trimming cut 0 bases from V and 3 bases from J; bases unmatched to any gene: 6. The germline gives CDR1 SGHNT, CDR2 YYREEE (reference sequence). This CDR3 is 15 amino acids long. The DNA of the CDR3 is TGTGCCAGCAGCTTGGCGGGACAGACTTTCTACGAGCAGTACTTC. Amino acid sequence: CASSLAGQTFYEQYF.

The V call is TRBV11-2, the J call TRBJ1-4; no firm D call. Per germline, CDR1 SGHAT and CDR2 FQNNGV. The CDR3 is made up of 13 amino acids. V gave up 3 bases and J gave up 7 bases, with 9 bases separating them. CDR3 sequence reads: CASSLGEGEKLFF. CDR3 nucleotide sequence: TGTGCCAGCAGCTTGGGCGAGGGTGAAAAACTGTTTTTT.

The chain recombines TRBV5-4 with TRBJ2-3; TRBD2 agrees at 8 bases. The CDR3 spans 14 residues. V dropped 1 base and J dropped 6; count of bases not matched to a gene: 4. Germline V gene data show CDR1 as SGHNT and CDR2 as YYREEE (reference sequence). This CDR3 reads CASSLSREGDTQYF. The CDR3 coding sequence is TGTGCCAGCAGCTTGTCCCGGGAGGGGGATACGCAGTATTTT.

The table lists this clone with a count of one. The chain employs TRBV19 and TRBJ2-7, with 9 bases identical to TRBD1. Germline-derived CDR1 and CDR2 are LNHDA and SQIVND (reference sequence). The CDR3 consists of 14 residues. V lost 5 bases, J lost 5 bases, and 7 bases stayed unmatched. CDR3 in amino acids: CASSLTGGHDEQYF. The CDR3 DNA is TGTGCCAGTAGTCTCACAGGGGGCCACGACGAGCAGTACTTC.